Listed below are T cell receptor beta chains from one sample, sequenced in a study of graft-versus-host responses after intestinal transplantation. Assay used: immunoSEQ multiplex PCR; TCRdb lists only in-frame clones, some missing. The sample consists of approximately 39,000 clones, roughly 95% of them appearing once. Their recognized antigens are unknown. The sequencing used unstimulated CD4+ T cells sorted from spleen or lymph node cells, collected before transplant. The receptors come from a human donor who was the organ donor for an intestinal transplant. CDR3s leave out the opening cysteine and the closing phenylalanine or tryptophan. Fields, in order: J gene, V gene, CDR3 protein.

TRBJ2-4 | TRBV4-1 | ASSQDWVRGGALNIQY
TRBJ1-2 | TRBV4-1 | ASSQGDKGNGPGYT
TRBJ1-2 | TRBV6-1 | ASSRGTRYGYT
TRBJ2-7 | TRBV6-1 | ASSEDPRAYEQY
TRBJ2-3 | TRBV4-1 | ASSQDRLAGGMSKADTQY
TRBJ1-2 | TRBV6-1 | ASSEDGNYGYT
TRBJ1-1 | TRBV6-1 | ASRNPGPGVTEAF
TRBJ1-2 | TRBV2 | ASSEGRYGYT
TRBJ1-4 | TRBV9 | ASSTWTGGGEKLF
TRBJ1-2 | TRBV5-1 | ASSLVGTYGYT
TRBJ2-2 | TRBV9 | ASSVPRQGGTGELF
TRBJ1-3 | TRBV5-6 | ASSLFQGTFANTIY
TRBJ1-6 | TRBV29-1 | SARTGVNSPLH
TRBJ2-5 | TRBV5-1 | ASSTGETGGGETQY
TRBJ1-1 | TRBV6-5 | ASSLRGTGVTEAF
TRBJ2-3 | TRBV7-3 | ASSLSLLGDTQY
TRBJ2-3 | TRBV5-6 | ASSLASRASTDTQY
TRBJ2-5 | TRBV9 | ASSDPGTGHETQY
TRBJ2-7 | TRBV5-4 | ASSLASGSSYEQY
TRBJ2-7 | TRBV30 | AWSGKPYYEQY
TRBJ1-1 | TRBV28 | ASSLRVFGAEAF
TRBJ2-7 | TRBV4-1 | ASSQVTGARVSEQY
TRBJ1-2 | TRBV4-1 | ASSQVGQLEYYGYT
TRBJ2-7 | TRBV19 | ASSISGGGRSEQY
TRBJ1-2 | TRBV4-3 | ASSQGGVGGYT
TRBJ1-5 | TRBV18 | ASSPRRDQPQH
TRBJ2-5 | TRBV5-1 | ASSRLGETQY
TRBJ1-5 | TRBV7-2 | ASSLGVFQGNQPQH
TRBJ1-2 | TRBV7-2 | ASSLGPFVDTNYGYT
TRBJ2-7 | TRBV10-3 | AMNRDRGYEQY
TRBJ1-1 | TRBV5-4 | ASSSLTGDTEAF
TRBJ1-4 | TRBV11-3 | ASSARTGGANEKLF
TRBJ1-2 | TRBV13 | ASSPRGSYGYT